Below are 14 T cell receptor beta chains sequenced from a single sample in a study of CD8 T cells in Susac syndrome. Reverse transcription of roughly 0.5 to 1 ug RNA used random hexamers. Each CDR3 protein gets one entry after TCRdb re-called the immunoSEQ multiplex PCR reads with MiXCR. The table includes around 150,000 distinct CDR3 sequences, approximately 96% detected once. Sequencing was carried out using CD4+ T cells from PBMCs. These receptors were taken from a human donor with Susac syndrome.

This sequence joins TRBV15 and TRBJ1-4; 7 positions agree with TRBD1. The V gene's germline CDR1 is LNHNV and CDR2 YYDKDF (reference sequence). The CDR3 spans 14 residues. The V and J ends lost 4 bases and 8 bases, in that order; junction bases with no gene match: 7. The CDR3 region has the DNA TGTGCCACCAGCACCCGGCAGGGGGAAGAAAAACTGTTTTTT. Translated, it gives CATSTRQGEEKLFF.

This clonotype was counted a single time. This rearrangement joins TRBV20-1 to TRBJ2-5, with D perhaps matching TRBD2 (6 bases). Germline CDR1 and CDR2: DFQATT and SNEGSKA (reference sequence). Trimming stripped 2 bases from V and 5 bases from J, with 15 bases between. The CDR3 covers 14 residues. The CDR3 region has the DNA TGCAGTGCTAGACTAGCGACTACTGCTGAGACCCAGTACTTC. Its protein product is CSARLATTAETQYF.

The rearrangement uses TRBV7-2 and TRBJ2-1; a weak D match, TRBD1 (6 bases). The V and J ends lost 4 bases and 8 bases respectively, with 12 bases between them. Germline CDR1 reads SGHTA; CDR2 reads FQGNSA. This CDR3 region has 13 residues. CDR3 residues: CASSSSQGYEQFF. CDR3 nucleotides: TGTGCCAGCAGCTCCTCACAGGGCTATGAGCAGTTCTTC. Full variable domain (outside the CDR3, taken from reference TRBV7-2 and TRBJ2-1): GAGVSQSPSNKVTEKGKDVELRCDPISGHTALYWYRQSLGQGLEFLIYFQGNSAPDKSGLPSDRFSAERTGGSVSTLTIQRTQQEDSAVYLCASSSSQGYEQFFGPGTRLTVL.

The chain couples TRBV12-3 or TRBV12-4 to TRBJ1-6; D is possibly TRBD1 (5 bases). V was clipped by 1 base and J by 10 bases, with 11 bases between them. CDR3 length: 14 amino acids. The CDR3 DNA reads as TGTGCCAGCAGTTTAGAGGATCGGGGGTCACCCCTCCACTTT. Amino acid sequence: CASSLEDRGSPLHF.

The V gene is TRBV29-1, the J gene TRBJ2-1, with 7 nucleotides matching TRBD1. The J segment lost 0 bases and the V segment lost 6 bases, leaving 2 bases of the junction unmatched. This CDR3 contains 13 residues. Germline loops: CDR1 SQVTM, CDR2 ANQGSEA. This CDR3 reads CSVQGTSYNEQFF. The CDR3 DNA reads TGCAGCGTACAGGGGACCTCCTACAATGAGCAGTTCTTC.

V and J are TRBV14 and TRBJ1-5; D ambiguous. The ends were cut back, 0 bases at V and 4 bases at J, with 4 bases in the middle. This CDR3 has 13 residues. The germline gives CDR1 SGHDN, CDR2 FVKESK. The CDR3 loop is CASSQEGNQPQHF. The CDR3 nucleotides read TGTGCCAGCAGCCAAGAAGGAAATCAGCCCCAGCATTTT.

V and J are TRBV28 and TRBJ2-5; perhaps TRBD2 as D (5 bases). The V end was cut by 6 bases, the J end by 2 bases, with 10 bases between. The germline V gene encodes CDR1 MDHEN and CDR2 SYDVKM. This CDR3 has 13 amino acids. The DNA for the CDR3 is TGTGCCAGCAGACAGAGGGTACAAGAGACCCAGTACTTC. This translates into CASRQRVQETQYF.

CDR3 sequence reads: CASSNGLGGGQQYF. In DNA form, the CDR3 reads TGCGCCAGCAGCAACGGACTAGGGGGTGGGCAGCAGTACTTC. V gene TRBV5-1 combines with J gene TRBJ2-7; tentative D call: TRBD2 (7 bases). This CDR3 is 14 amino acids long. V gave up 4 bases and J gave up 8 bases, with 19 bases separating them. Germline CDR1 SGHRS, CDR2 YFSETQ.

The chain carries TRBV7-9 and TRBJ2-3, with D perhaps TRBD2 (5 bases). Germline V gene data show CDR1 as SEHNR and CDR2 as FQNEAQ (reference sequence). V gave up 4 bases and J gave up 5 bases, with 16 bases separating them. The CDR3 length is 15 residues. CDR3 sequence reads: CASSSLEGGLDTQYF. DNA for the CDR3: TGTGCCAGCAGCTCCCTTGAGGGCGGATTAGATACGCAGTATTTT.

The V gene is TRBV6-5, the J gene TRBJ2-4; a weak D match, TRBD2 (6 bases). The CDR3 is made up of 16 amino acids. V was clipped by 2 bases and J by 1 base, with 12 bases between them. Looked up from germline, CDR1 is MNHEY and CDR2 is SVGAGI. The CDR3 nucleotides read TGTGCCAGCAGTTACGGGCGGGACCCCGCCAAAAACATTCAGTACTTC. This codes for CASSYGRDPAKNIQYF.

In its sample, this clonotype was seen once. The rearrangement links TRBV27 to TRBJ2-5; 8 bases line up with TRBD1. From germline, CDR1 is MNHEY and CDR2 SMNVEV (reference sequence). V gave up 7 bases and J gave up 8 bases; unmatched junction bases: 9. The CDR3 is 13 amino acids. The CDR3 DNA sequence: TGTGCCAGCACCCCTGCGGACAGGGCAACCCAGTACTTC. Its translation: CASTPADRATQYF.

V usage is TRBV10-2 and J usage is TRBJ2-5; no clear D. This CDR3 spans 17 amino acids. Trimming removed 3 bases at V and 7 bases at J, with 24 bases between. The V gene's germline CDR1 is WSHSY and CDR2 SAAADI. The chain's CDR3 is CASSDPLRQTRSGTQYF. In DNA form, the CDR3 reads TGCGCCAGCAGTGATCCTTTGAGGCAAACTCGCTCGGGGACCCAGTACTTC.

The chain combines TRBV4-1 with TRBJ1-1; no clear D. Trimming cost V 4 bases and J 4 bases, with 19 bases left between them. The CDR3 is 16 residues long. Germline values: CDR1 MGHRA, CDR2 YSYEKL. The CDR3 here is CASSPARAWYGTEAFF. The CDR3 DNA follows: TGCGCCAGCAGCCCCGCACGAGCGTGGTATGGCACTGAAGCTTTCTTT.

CDR3 coding DNA: TGCGCCAGCAGCCAAGATTCGGGGCAGTTTAATGAAAAACTGTTTTTT. Translating gives CASSQDSGQFNEKLFF. The chain has TRBV4-1 and TRBJ1-4; possibly TRBD1 for D (5 bases). The CDR3 sequence is 16 residues long. Trimming stripped 0 bases from V and 4 bases from J, with 12 bases between. Per the germline V gene, CDR1 is MGHRA and CDR2 is YSYEKL.